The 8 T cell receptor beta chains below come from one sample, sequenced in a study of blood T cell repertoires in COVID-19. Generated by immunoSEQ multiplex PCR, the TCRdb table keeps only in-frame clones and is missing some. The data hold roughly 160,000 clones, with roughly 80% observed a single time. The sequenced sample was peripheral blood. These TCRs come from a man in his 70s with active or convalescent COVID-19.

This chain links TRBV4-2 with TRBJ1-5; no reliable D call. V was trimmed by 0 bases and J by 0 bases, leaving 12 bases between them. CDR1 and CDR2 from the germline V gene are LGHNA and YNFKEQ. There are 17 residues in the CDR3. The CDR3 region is CASSQEGGGYSNQPQHF. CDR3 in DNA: TGTGCCAGCAGCCAAGAAGGAGGAGGGTATAGCAATCAGCCCCAGCATTTT.

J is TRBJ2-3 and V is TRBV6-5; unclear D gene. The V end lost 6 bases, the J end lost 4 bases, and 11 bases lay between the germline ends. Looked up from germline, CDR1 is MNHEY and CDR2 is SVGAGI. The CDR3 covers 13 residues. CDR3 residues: CASSPLAADTQYF. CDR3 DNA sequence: TGTGCCAGCAGCCCACTCGCCGCAGATACGCAGTATTTT.

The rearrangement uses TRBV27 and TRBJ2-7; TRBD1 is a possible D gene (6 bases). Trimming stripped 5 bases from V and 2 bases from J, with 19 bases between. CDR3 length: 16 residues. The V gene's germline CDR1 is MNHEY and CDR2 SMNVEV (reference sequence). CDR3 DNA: TGTGCCAGCAGTCTTTCCCCCGGGAAGGGGGCCTACGAGCAGTACTTC. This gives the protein CASSLSPGKGAYEQYF.

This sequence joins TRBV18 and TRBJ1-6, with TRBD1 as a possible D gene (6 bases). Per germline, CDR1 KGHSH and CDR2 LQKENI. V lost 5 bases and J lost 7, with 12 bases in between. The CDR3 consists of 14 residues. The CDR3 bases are TGTGCCAGCTCAACGCGACAGGAAAATTCACCCCTCCACTTT. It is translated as CASSTRQENSPLHF.

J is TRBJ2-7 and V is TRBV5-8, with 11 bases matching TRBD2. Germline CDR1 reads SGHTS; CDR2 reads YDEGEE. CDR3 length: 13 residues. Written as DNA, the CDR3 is TGTGCCAGCAGCTTGGTGGCTAGCGGGAGGCACTTAGTC. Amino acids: CASSLVASGRHLV.

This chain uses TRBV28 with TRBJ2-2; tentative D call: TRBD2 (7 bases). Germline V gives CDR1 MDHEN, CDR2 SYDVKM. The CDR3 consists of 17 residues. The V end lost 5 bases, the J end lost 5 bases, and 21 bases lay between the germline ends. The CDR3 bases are TGTGCCAGCAGTCCCCCTGCCGGGGGGAGGGGGACCGGGGAGCTGTTTTTT. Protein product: CASSPPAGGRGTGELFF.

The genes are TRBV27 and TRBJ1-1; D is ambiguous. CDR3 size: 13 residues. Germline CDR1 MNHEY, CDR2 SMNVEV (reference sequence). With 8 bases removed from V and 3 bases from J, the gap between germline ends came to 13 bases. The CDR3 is CASSSDSDTEAFF. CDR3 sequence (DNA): TGTGCCAGCTCCTCAGACTCGGACACTGAAGCTTTCTTT.

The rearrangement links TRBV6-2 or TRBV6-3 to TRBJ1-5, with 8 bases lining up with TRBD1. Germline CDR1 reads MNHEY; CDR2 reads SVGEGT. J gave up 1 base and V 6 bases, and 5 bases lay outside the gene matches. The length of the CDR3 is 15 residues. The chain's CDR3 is CASSPWTGSNQPQHF. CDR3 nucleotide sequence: TGTGCCAGCAGCCCTTGGACAGGGAGCAATCAGCCCCAGCATTTT.